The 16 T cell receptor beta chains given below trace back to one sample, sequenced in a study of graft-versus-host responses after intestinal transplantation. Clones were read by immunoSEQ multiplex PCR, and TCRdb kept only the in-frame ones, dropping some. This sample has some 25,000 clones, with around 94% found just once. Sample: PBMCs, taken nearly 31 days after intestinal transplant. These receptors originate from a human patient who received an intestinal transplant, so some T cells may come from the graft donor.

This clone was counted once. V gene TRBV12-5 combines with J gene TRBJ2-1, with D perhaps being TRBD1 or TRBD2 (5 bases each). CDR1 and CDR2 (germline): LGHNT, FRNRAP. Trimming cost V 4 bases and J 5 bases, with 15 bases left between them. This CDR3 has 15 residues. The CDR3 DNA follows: TGTGCTAGTGGTTCTGGGACGACGATAAACAATGAGCAGTTCTTC. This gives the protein CASGSGTTINNEQFF.

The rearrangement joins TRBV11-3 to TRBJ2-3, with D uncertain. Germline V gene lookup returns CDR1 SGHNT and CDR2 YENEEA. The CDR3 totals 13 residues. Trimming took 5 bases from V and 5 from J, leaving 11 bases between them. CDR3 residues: CASSRRTRDTQYF. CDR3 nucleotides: TGTGCCAGCAGCAGACGGACCCGAGATACGCAGTATTTT.

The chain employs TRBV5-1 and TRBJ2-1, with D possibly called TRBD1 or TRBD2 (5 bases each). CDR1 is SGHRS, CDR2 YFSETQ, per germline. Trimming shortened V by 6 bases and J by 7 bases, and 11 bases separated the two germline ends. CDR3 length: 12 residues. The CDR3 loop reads CASNQGENEQFF. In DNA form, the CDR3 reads TGCGCCAGCAACCAGGGAGAAAATGAGCAGTTCTTC.

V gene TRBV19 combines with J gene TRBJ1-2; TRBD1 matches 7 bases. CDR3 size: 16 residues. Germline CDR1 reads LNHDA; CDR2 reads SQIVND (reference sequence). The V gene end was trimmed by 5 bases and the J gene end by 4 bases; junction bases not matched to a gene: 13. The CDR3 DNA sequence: TGTGCCAGTAGTGAGGGGACAGTCTACATACGCTATGGCTACACCTTC. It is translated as CASSEGTVYIRYGYTF.

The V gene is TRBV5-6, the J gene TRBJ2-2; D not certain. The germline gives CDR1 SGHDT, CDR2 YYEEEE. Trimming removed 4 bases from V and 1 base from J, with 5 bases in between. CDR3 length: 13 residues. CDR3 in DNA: TGTGCCAGCAGCCCCGTGAACACCGGGGAGCTGTTTTTT. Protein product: CASSPVNTGELFF.

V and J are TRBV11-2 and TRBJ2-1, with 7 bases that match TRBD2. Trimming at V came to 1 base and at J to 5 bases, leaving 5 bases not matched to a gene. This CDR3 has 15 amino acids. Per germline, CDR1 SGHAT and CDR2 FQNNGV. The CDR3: CASSLVGDYHNEQFF. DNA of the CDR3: TGTGCCAGCAGCTTAGTCGGGGACTATCACAATGAGCAGTTCTTC.

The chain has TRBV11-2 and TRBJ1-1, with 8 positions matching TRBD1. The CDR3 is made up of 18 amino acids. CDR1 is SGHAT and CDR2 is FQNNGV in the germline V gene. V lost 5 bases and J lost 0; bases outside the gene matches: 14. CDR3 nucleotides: TGTGCCAGCAGCCACGGACAGGGTCTCATGTACGTGAACACTGAAGCTTTCTTT. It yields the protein CASSHGQGLMYVNTEAFF.

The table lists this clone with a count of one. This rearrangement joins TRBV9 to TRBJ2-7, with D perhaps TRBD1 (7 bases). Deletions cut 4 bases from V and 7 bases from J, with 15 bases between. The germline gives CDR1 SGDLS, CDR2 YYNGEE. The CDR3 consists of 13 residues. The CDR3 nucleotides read TGTGCCAGCAGCCGGGGGACAGACTCGGAGCAGTACTTC. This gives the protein CASSRGTDSEQYF. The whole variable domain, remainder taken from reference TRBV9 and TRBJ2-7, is DSGVTQTPKHLITATGQRVTLRCSPRSGDLSVYWYQQSLDQGLQFLIQYYNGEERAKGNILERFSAQQFPDLHSELNLSSLELGDSALYFCASSRGTDSEQYFGPGTRLTVT.

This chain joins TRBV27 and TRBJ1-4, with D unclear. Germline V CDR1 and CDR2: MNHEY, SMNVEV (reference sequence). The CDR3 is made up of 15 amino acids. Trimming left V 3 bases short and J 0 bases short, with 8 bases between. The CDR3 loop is CASSFLRATNEKLFF. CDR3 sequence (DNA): TGTGCCAGCAGTTTTCTTCGTGCAACTAATGAAAAACTGTTTTTT.

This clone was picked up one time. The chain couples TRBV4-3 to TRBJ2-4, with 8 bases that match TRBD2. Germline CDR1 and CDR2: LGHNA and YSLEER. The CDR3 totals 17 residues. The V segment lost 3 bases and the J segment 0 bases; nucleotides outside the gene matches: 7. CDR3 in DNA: TGCGCCAGCAGCCAGAGCCCAGCGGGGGTAGCCAAAAACATTCAGTACTTC. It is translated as CASSQSPAGVAKNIQYF.

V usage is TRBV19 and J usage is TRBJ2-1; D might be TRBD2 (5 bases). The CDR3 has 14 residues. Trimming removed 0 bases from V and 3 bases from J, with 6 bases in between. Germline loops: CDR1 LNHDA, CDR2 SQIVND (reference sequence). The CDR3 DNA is TGTGCCAGTAGTATAGATCGGGACTACAATGAGCAGTTCTTC. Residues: CASSIDRDYNEQFF.

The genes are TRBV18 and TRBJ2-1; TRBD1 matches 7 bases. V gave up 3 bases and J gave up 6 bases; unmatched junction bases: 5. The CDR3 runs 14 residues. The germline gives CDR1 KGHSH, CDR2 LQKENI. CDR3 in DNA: TGTGCCAGCTCACCCCCATCAGGGGGCAATGAGCAGTTCTTC. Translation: CASSPPSGGNEQFF.

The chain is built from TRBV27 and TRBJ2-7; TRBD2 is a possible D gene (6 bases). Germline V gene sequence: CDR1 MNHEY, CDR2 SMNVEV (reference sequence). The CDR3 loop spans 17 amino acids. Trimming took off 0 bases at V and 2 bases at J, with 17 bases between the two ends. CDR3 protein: CASSLSGAGRMPYEQYF. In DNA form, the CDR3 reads TGTGCCAGCAGTTTATCGGGCGCAGGGAGGATGCCCTACGAGCAGTACTTC.

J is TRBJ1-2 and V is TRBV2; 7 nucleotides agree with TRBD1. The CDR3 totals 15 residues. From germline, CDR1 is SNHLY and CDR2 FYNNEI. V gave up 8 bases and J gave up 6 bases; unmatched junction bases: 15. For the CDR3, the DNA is TGTGCCAGCGATGGAGGCGATGGACAGGCGAATGGCTACACCTTC. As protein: CASDGGDGQANGYTF.

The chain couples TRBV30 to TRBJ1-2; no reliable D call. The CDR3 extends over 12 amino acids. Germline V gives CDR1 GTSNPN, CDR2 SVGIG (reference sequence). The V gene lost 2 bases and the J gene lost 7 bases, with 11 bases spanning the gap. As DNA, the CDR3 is TGTGCCTGGAGTCGTCAGAGCGGTGGCTACACCTTC. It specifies CAWSRQSGGYTF.

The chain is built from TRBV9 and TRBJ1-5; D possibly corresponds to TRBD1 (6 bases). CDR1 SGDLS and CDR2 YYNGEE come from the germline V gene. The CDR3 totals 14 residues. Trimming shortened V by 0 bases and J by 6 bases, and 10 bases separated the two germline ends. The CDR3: CASSVEGGSQPQHF. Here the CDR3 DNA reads TGTGCCAGCAGCGTAGAGGGGGGCAGTCAGCCCCAGCATTTT.